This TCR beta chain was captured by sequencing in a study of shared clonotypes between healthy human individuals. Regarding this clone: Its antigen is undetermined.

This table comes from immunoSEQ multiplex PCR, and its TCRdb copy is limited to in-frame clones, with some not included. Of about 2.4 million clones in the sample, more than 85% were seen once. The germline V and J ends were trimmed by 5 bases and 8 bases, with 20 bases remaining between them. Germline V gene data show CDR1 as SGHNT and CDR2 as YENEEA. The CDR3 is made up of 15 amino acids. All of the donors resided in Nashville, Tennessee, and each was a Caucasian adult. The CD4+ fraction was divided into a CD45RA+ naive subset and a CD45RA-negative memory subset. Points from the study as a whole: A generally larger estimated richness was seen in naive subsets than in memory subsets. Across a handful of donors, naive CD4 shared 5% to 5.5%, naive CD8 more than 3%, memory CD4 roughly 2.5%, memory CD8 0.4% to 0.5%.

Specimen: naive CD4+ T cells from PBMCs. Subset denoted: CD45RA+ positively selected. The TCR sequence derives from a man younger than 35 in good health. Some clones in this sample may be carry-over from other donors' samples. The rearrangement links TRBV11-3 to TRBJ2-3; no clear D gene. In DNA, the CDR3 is TGTGCCAGCAGCCAAGAGGACCGCATTGGTGGTACGCAGTATTTT. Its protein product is CASSQEDRIGGTQYF.